The T cell receptor (beta chain) described here comes from a study of shared clonotypes between healthy human individuals. Findings and caveats of the study: When compared with the clonotypes that were shared by all four sorted-subset donors, the non-shared clonotypes turned out to have lower generation probabilities.

This clone is a singleton in its sample. Its specificity is not known. Authors' analysis steps: From ImmunoSEQ came sequences covering only the junction and carrying no quality scores, so filtering differed. Data came from immunoSEQ multiplex PCR; TCRdb stores just in-frame clones and leaves some out. The DNA gave D and trimming, while V, J and clone size come from that table. The sample lists some 1.5 million clones, 98% occurring once. CD45RA-negative memory and CD45RA+ naive subsets were split from the CD4+ cells. The TCR originated in a man aged 30 to 45 in good health. The material sequenced was naive CD4+ T cells sorted from blood. Subset: CD45RA+ positively selected.

CDR3 bases: TGTGCCAGCAGTGAACTGCTTCCCTGGGCGGGAGGGCCCGTCAGCTCCTACAATGAGCAGTTCTTC. This gives the protein CASSELLPWAGGPVSSYNEQFF. The chain carries TRBV2 and TRBJ2-1; 9 bases agree with TRBD2. Germline V lookup: CDR1 SNHLY, CDR2 FYNNEI. With V trimmed by 2 bases and J by 0 bases, 20 bases remained unmatched. CDR3 length: 22 residues.